This T cell receptor (beta chain) was sequenced for a study of shared clonotypes between healthy human individuals. Study information: CD8 memory received one plate per donor, CD8 naive two, CD4 memory three and CD4 naive three.

The repertoire was sequenced with immunoSEQ multiplex PCR; TCRdb's copy has only in-frame clones and lacks some. The sample records 2,500,000 or so clones, roughly 92% being singletons. Input material: naive CD4+ T cells sorted from blood. Indicated subset: CD45RA+ positively selected. The source is a man aged 18 to 30 in good health.

The CDR3 loop is CAISEIGENTEAFF. The CDR3 bases are TGTGCCATCAGTGAAATTGGGGAGAACACTGAAGCTTTCTTT. The chain has TRBV10-3 and TRBJ1-1; D ambiguous. The CDR3 length is 14 residues. From germline, CDR1 is ENHRY and CDR2 SYGVKD. V lost 3 bases, J lost 1 base, and 9 bases lay in between.